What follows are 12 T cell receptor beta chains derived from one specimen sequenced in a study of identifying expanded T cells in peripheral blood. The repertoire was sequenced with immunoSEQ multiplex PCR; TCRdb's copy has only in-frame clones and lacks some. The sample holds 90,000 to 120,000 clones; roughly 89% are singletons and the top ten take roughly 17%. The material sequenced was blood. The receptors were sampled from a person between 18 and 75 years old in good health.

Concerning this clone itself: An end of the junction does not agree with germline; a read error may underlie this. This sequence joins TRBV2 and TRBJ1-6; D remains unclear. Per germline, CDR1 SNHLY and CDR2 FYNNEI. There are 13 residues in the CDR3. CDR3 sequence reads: CANSDAYNSPLHF. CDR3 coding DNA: TGTGCCAACAGTGATGCTTATAATTCACCCCTCCACTTT.

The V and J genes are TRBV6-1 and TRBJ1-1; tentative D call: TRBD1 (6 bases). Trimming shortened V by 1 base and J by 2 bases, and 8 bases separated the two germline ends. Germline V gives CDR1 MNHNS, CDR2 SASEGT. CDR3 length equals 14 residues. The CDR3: CASSEGGPNTEAFF. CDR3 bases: TGTGCCAGCAGTGAAGGGGGGCCTAACACTGAAGCTTTCTTT.

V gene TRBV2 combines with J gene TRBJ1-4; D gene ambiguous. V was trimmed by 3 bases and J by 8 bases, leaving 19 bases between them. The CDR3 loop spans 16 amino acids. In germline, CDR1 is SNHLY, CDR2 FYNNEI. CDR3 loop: CASSDPRGGGDEKLFF. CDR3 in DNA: TGTGCCAGCAGTGACCCTAGAGGAGGCGGTGACGAAAAACTGTTTTTT.

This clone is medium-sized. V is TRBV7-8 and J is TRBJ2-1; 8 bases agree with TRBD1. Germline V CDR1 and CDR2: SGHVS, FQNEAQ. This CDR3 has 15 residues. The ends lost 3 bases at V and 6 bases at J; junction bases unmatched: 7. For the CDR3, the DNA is TGTGCCAGCAGCTTCCCAGGACAGGGCGGCAATGAGCAGTTCTTC. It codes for CASSFPGQGGNEQFF.

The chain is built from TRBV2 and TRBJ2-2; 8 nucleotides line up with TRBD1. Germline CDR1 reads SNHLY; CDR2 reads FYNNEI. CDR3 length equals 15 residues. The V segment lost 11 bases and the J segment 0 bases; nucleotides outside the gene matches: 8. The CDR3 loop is CAGKDRESNTGELFF. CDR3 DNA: TGTGCCGGAAAGGACAGGGAGTCGAACACCGGGGAGCTGTTTTTT. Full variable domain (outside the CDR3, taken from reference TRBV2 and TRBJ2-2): EPEVTQTPSHQVTQMGQEVILRCVPISNHLYFYWYRQILGQKVEFLVSFYNNEISEKSEIFDDQFSVERPDGSNFTLKIRSTKLEDSAMYFCAGKDRESNTGELFFGEGSRLTVL.

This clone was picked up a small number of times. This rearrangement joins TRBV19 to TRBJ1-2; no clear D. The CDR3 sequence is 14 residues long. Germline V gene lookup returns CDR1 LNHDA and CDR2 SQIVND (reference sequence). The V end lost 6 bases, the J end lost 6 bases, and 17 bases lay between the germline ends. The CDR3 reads CASRSHALFDGYTF. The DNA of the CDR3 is TGTGCCAGTAGGTCTCATGCGCTATTTGATGGCTACACCTTC.

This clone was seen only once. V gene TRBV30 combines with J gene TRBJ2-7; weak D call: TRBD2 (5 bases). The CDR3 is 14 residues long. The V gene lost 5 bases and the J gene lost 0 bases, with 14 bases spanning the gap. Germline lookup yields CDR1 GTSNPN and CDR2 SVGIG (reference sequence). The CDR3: CAWCGLLNSYEQYF. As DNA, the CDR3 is TGTGCCTGGTGTGGACTCCTCAACTCCTACGAGCAGTACTTC.

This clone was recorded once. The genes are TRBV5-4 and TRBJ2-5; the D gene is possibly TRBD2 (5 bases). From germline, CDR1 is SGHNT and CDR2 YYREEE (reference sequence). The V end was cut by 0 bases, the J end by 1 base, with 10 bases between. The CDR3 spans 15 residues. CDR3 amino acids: CASSLGLPVQETQYF. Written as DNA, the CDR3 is TGTGCCAGCAGCTTGGGACTACCCGTCCAAGAGACCCAGTACTTC. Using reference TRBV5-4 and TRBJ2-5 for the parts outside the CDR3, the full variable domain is ETGVTQSPTHLIKTRGQQVTLRCSSQSGHNTVSWYQQALGQGPQFIFQYYREEENGRGNFPPRFSGLQFPNYSSELNVNALELDDSALYLCASSLGLPVQETQYFGPGTRLLVL.

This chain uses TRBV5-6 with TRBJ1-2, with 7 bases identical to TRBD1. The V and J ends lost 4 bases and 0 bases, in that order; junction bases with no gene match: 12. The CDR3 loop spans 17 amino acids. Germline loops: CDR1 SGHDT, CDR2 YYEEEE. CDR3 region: CASSISPGQLSNYGYTF. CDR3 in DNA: TGTGCCAGCAGCATTTCACCGGGACAGCTTTCTAACTATGGCTACACCTTC.

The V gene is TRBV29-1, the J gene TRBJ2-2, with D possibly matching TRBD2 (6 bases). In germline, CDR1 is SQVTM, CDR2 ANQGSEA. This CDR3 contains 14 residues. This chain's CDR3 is CSTSGGVTTGELFF. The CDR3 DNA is TGCTCCACCAGTGGCGGGGTTACCACCGGGGAGCTGTTTTTT.

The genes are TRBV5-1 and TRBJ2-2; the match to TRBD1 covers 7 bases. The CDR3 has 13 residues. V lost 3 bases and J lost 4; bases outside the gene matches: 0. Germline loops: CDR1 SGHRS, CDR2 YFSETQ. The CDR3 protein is CASSSGGTGELFF. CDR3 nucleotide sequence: TGCGCCAGCAGCTCAGGGGGCACCGGGGAGCTGTTTTTT.

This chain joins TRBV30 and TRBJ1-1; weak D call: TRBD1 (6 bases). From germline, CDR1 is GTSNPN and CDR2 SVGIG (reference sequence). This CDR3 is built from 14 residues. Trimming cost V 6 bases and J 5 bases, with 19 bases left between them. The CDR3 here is CACSKRGRETEAFF. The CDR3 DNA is TGTGCCTGCTCCAAGCGGGGGCGGGAGACTGAAGCTTTCTTT.